This TCR beta chain was identified during a study of human T cells and chemical hapten exposure. Study-wide background: Reading of the patch tests, which applied 0.01% DPC to the upper back, occurred at 6 days.

V shed 4 bases and J shed 0 bases, with 7 bases lying between them. Germline lookup yields CDR1 SGHTA and CDR2 FQGNSA. The CDR3 extends over 14 amino acids. The library gave individual cDNA molecules unique molecular identifiers. MiXCR, run by TCRdb on the RACE reads, gives a single entry per CDR3 protein. The sample lists more than 250,000 distinct CDR3 sequences, about 8.1% occurring once. Time point denoted: pre-sensitization, week 0. Treatment here: therapeutic diphenylcyclopropenone sensitization with weekly scalp DPC. This sample comprised whole blood, obtained in connection with sensitization to the hapten diphenylcyclopropenone (DPC). The J gene is TRBJ2-4, the V gene TRBV7-2, with D perhaps assigned TRBD1 or TRBD2 (5 bases each). This TCR came from a woman between 35 and 50 years old with alopecia areata. Some clones in this sample may be carry-over from other donors' samples. The CDR3 reads CASSSGTAKNIQYF. Written as DNA, the CDR3 is TGTGCCAGCAGCTCCGGGACAGCCAAAAACATTCAGTACTTC.